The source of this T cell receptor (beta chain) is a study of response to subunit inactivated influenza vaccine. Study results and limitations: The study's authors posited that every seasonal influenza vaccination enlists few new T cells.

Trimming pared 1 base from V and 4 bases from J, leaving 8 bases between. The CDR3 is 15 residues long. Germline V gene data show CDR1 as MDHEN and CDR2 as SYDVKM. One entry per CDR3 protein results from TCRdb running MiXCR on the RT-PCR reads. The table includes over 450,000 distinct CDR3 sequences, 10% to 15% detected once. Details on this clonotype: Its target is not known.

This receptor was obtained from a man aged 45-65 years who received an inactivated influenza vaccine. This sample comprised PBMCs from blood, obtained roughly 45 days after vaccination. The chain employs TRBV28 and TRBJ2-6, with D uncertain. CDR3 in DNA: TGTGCCAGCAGTTTATCTAGGCTAGGGGCCAACGTCCTGACTTTC. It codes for CASSLSRLGANVLTF.